The 21 T cell receptor beta chains reported below all come from one sample, sequenced in a study of T-cell reconstitution after alpha-beta-depleted transplantation in children. Unique molecular identifiers were incorporated when the TCRbeta library was constructed. TCRdb itself ran the PCR reads through MiXCR, one entry per CDR3 protein. The sample has 250,000 to 400,000 distinct CDR3 sequences, 23% seen once; the top ten hold 11%. Sequences were derived from PBMCs, mostly from graft donor cells, sampled 180 days after TCRalphabeta/CD19-depleted stem cell transplant. The receptors come from a male patient younger than 18 who had a stem cell transplant for acute lymphoblastic leukemia, so the T cells may come from the graft donor.

V is TRBV4-1 and J is TRBJ2-3; D remains unclear. Germline V CDR1 and CDR2: MGHRA, YSYEKL. The V end lost 1 base, the J end lost 2 bases, and 10 bases lay between the germline ends. The CDR3 sequence is 15 residues long. As DNA, the CDR3 is TGCGCCAGCAGCCAAGGGGATTCGTACACAGATACGCAGTATTTT. It is translated as CASSQGDSYTDTQYF.

This clonotype was observed a handful of times. The chain is built from TRBV5-1 and TRBJ2-1; D possibly corresponds to TRBD1 (5 bases). Germline V gene data show CDR1 as SGHRS and CDR2 as YFSETQ. Trimming cost V 4 bases and J 0 bases, with 11 bases left between them. CDR3 length equals 15 residues. CDR3 sequence (DNA): TGCGCCAGCAGCCTGGACATCCTCTCCTACAATGAGCAGTTCTTC. Protein product: CASSLDILSYNEQFF.

The CDR3, as DNA: TGTGCCAGCAGCCAGACAGGGAGTAATCACCAAGAGACCCAGTACTTC. Protein: CASSQTGSNHQETQYF. V is TRBV7-9 and J is TRBJ2-5; 7 bases are shared with TRBD1. CDR1 is SEHNR, CDR2 FQNEAQ, per germline (reference sequence). Germline trimming cut 5 bases from V and 0 bases from J; bases unmatched to any gene: 9. The CDR3 has 16 residues.

The sample holds a few counts of this clonotype. V gene TRBV12-3 or TRBV12-4 combines with J gene TRBJ1-5, with TRBD1 matching 8 bases. V dropped 6 bases and J dropped 4; count of bases not matched to a gene: 2. The CDR3 length is 13 residues. The CDR3 reads CASRDRANQPQHF. In DNA, the CDR3 is TGTGCCAGCAGGGACAGGGCTAATCAGCCCCAGCATTTT.

The chain couples TRBV19 to TRBJ1-1; no definite D call. Looked up from germline, CDR1 is LNHDA and CDR2 is SQIVND (reference sequence). CDR3 length: 11 amino acids. The V end lost 7 bases, the J end lost 3 bases, and 6 bases lay between the germline ends. Written as DNA, the CDR3 is TGTGCCAGTAATCTGGACACTGAAGCTTTCTTT. Protein: CASNLDTEAFF. The full variable domain, with the rest looked up from reference TRBV19 and TRBJ1-1, is DGGITQSPKYLFRKEGQNVTLSCEQNLNHDAMYWYRQDPGQGLRLIYYSQIVNDFQKGDIAEGYSVSREKKESFPLTVTSAQKNPTAFYLCASNLDTEAFFGQGTRLTVV.

This clonotype was observed a few times. The chain joins TRBV4-1 to TRBJ2-1, with 8 bases matching TRBD2. This CDR3 comprises 17 residues. Germline assignment: CDR1 MGHRA and CDR2 YSYEKL. The V and J ends lost 2 bases and 2 bases, in that order; junction bases with no gene match: 8. CDR3 in amino acids: CASSQPLAGATYNEQFF. The CDR3 coding sequence is TGCGCCAGCAGCCAACCTCTAGCGGGCGCCACCTACAATGAGCAGTTCTTC.

This clonotype was picked up a small number of times. V gene TRBV13 combines with J gene TRBJ1-5, with D tentatively TRBD1 (5 bases). Germline values: CDR1 PRHDT, CDR2 FYEKMQ (reference sequence). The V and J ends lost 0 bases and 6 bases respectively, with 6 bases between them. This CDR3 is built from 13 residues. CDR3 nucleotide sequence: TGTGCCAGCAGCTTAGGAAGGGGTCAGCCCCAGCATTTT. Its translation is CASSLGRGQPQHF.

This clonotype was counted between two and nine times. The chain recombines TRBV2 with TRBJ2-7; D is undetermined. With 4 bases removed from V and 2 bases from J, the gap between germline ends came to 12 bases. This CDR3 has 14 residues. Germline lookup yields CDR1 SNHLY and CDR2 FYNNEI. CDR3 protein: CASSAVAGTYEQYF. The CDR3 bases are TGTGCCAGCAGTGCTGTTGCAGGTACCTACGAGCAGTACTTC. Together with reference TRBV2 and TRBJ2-7, the CDR3 gives the full variable domain: EPEVTQTPSHQVTQMGQEVILRCVPISNHLYFYWYRQILGQKVEFLVSFYNNEISEKSEIFDDQFSVERPDGSNFTLKIRSTKLEDSAMYFCASSAVAGTYEQYFGPGTRLTVT.

This rearrangement joins TRBV3-1 to TRBJ2-7; possible D gene TRBD2, 6 bases. The CDR3 consists of 14 residues. Germline CDR1 reads LGHDT; CDR2 reads YNNKEL (reference sequence). The ends were cut back, 1 base at V and 3 bases at J, with 10 bases in the middle. CDR3 DNA sequence: TGTGCCAGCAGCCAAGCACCCGGGGGCTACGAGCAGTACTTC. Its translation is CASSQAPGGYEQYF.

A few counts support this clonotype. This chain joins TRBV4-1 and TRBJ2-2, with 13 bases matching TRBD2. CDR3 length: 16 residues. V shed 5 bases, J shed 4 bases, and the junction held 4 bases outside the gene matches. Per the germline V gene, CDR1 is MGHRA and CDR2 is YSYEKL. The CDR3 loop reads CASSKLAGGGTGELFF. In DNA, the CDR3 is TGCGCCAGCAGCAAACTAGCGGGAGGGGGCACCGGGGAGCTGTTTTTT.

The gene calls are TRBV27 and TRBJ2-1, with 11 bases lining up with TRBD2. The CDR3 spans 16 residues. Germline CDR1 is MNHEY and CDR2 is SMNVEV (reference sequence). V shed 2 bases, J shed 2 bases, and the junction held 2 bases outside the gene matches. The CDR3 loop is CASSLIAGGPYNEQFF. CDR3 coding DNA: TGTGCCAGCAGTTTAATAGCGGGAGGGCCCTACAATGAGCAGTTCTTC.

J is TRBJ2-7 and V is TRBV11-2; TRBD1 matches 7 bases. The J segment lost 3 bases and the V segment lost 3 bases, leaving 2 bases of the junction unmatched. CDR1 is SGHAT and CDR2 is FQNNGV in the germline V gene. The CDR3 is 13 residues long. CDR3 DNA: TGTGCCAGCAGCTTCCGGGACAGCTACGAGCAGTACTTC. Its protein is CASSFRDSYEQYF.

This chain joins TRBV25-1 and TRBJ2-1, with D possibly TRBD2 on 5 matching bases. V was pared by 2 bases and J by 1 base, with 12 bases between. Germline CDR1 and CDR2: MGHDK and SYGVNS. The CDR3 has 16 residues. The CDR3 region is CASSERSGQSYNEQFF. Here the CDR3 DNA reads TGTGCCAGCAGTGAACGAAGCGGCCAGTCCTACAATGAGCAGTTCTTC.

This clonotype was recorded only once. The V and J genes are TRBV20-1 and TRBJ2-5; D gene uncertain. Trimming cost V 0 bases and J 4 bases, with 9 bases left between them. CDR3 size: 13 residues. Germline V gives CDR1 DFQATT, CDR2 SNEGSKA (reference sequence). CDR3 sequence reads: CSARDAAVETQYF. The DNA of the CDR3 is TGCAGTGCTAGAGACGCGGCCGTAGAGACCCAGTACTTC.

The gene calls are TRBV5-1 and TRBJ1-5, with D possibly matching TRBD1 (6 bases). This CDR3 is built from 14 residues. Trimming took off 4 bases at V and 4 bases at J, with 12 bases between the two ends. Germline V CDR1 and CDR2: SGHRS, YFSETQ. Here the CDR3 reads CASSPMGANQPQHF. The CDR3 region has the DNA TGCGCCAGCAGCCCGATGGGGGCGAATCAGCCCCAGCATTTT.

The V call is TRBV27, the J call TRBJ2-7; a possible D gene is TRBD1 (6 bases). The CDR3 spans 13 residues. Between the trimmed V and J ends, which lost 5 bases and 0 bases, there was a span of 8 bases. Looked up from germline, CDR1 is MNHEY and CDR2 is SMNVEV (reference sequence). CDR3 in DNA: TGTGCCAGCAGTGTGGACAGCTCCTACGAGCAGTACTTC. Amino acid sequence: CASSVDSSYEQYF.

The chain uses TRBV5-1 and TRBJ2-1, with D hard to call. V gave up 5 bases and J gave up 0 bases, with 9 bases separating them. The CDR3 is 14 amino acids. The germline gives CDR1 SGHRS, CDR2 YFSETQ. CDR3 sequence reads: CASSWARSYNEQFF. The CDR3 nucleotides are TGCGCCAGCAGTTGGGCCCGCTCCTACAATGAGCAGTTCTTC.

This clonotype was counted a few times. The chain carries TRBV27 and TRBJ1-2; no clear D. Per the germline V gene, CDR1 is MNHEY and CDR2 is SMNVEV (reference sequence). V was shortened by 3 bases and J by 4 bases, with 15 bases between the two germline ends. CDR3 length: 15 amino acids. The DNA of the CDR3 is TGTGCCAGCAGTTTTTCTCTAGGCAGGAGCTATGGCTACACCTTC. It is translated as CASSFSLGRSYGYTF.

The chain couples TRBV5-1 to TRBJ1-2; 9 bases are shared with TRBD1. The junction had 6 bases not matched to a gene; V was cut back by 0 bases and J by 0 bases. This CDR3 spans 17 amino acids. CDR1 and CDR2 from the germline V gene are SGHRS and YFSETQ. The CDR3 loop reads CASSLGDRASSNYGYTF. DNA of the CDR3: TGCGCCAGCAGCTTGGGGGACAGGGCCTCTTCTAACTATGGCTACACCTTC.

The chain links TRBV11-2 to TRBJ2-7, with 12 bases identical to TRBD2. The V and J ends lost 1 base and 7 bases, in that order; junction bases with no gene match: 8. There are 16 residues in the CDR3. Per the germline V gene, CDR1 is SGHAT and CDR2 is FQNNGV. The CDR3 loop is CASSLGGGLAGREQYF. The CDR3 coding sequence is TGTGCCAGCAGCTTAGGGGGGGGACTAGCGGGTCGAGAGCAGTACTTC.

The V call is TRBV12-3 or TRBV12-4, the J call TRBJ1-2, with D perhaps TRBD1 (6 bases). V was pared by 6 bases and J by 4 bases, with 24 bases between. The CDR3 is made up of 17 amino acids. This CDR3 reads CASSGSWARGSPYGYTF. Here the CDR3 DNA reads TGTGCCAGCAGCGGCTCTTGGGCGAGGGGGAGCCCCTATGGCTACACCTTC.